The clone carrying this T cell receptor (beta chain) was counted between two and nine times. Its antigen is not known. CDR1 and CDR2 (germline): SQVTM, ANQGSEA. This CDR3 spans 14 amino acids. With V trimmed by 7 bases and J by 3 bases, 9 bases remained unmatched. Each of the donors was a healthy bone marrow donor. These data are taken from a study of cytomegalovirus exposure and HLA in healthy donors. Study-level results: Of the V segments, some could not be distinguished, including TRBV6-2 and TRBV6-3, and were excluded. Presence/absence analyses assumed roughly uniform sequencing depth across donors. Upon later analysis, TCR association rates were observed to vary by HLA locus, being highest for DRB1 and lowest for HLA-C.

The primer mix had 60 Vbeta and 13 Jbeta primers. Generated by immunoSEQ multiplex PCR, the TCRdb table keeps only in-frame clones and is missing some. This sample carries about 180,000 clones, under 80% of them seen once, and the ten largest clones take over 2%. The chain couples TRBV29-1 to TRBJ2-3; 8 bases agree with TRBD1. The sequencing sample was made of PBMCs. This clonotype was sampled from a human donor in good health. The CDR3: CSGRQGMRTDTQYF. The DNA of the CDR3 is TGCAGCGGACGACAGGGGATGAGGACAGATACGCAGTATTTT.